The 31 T cell receptor beta chains given below trace back to one sample, sequenced in a study of blood T cell repertoires in COVID-19. Data came from immunoSEQ multiplex PCR; TCRdb stores just in-frame clones and leaves some out. The sample carries about 290,000 clones, approximately 88% recorded once. Specimen: PBMCs or T cells enriched from blood (not recorded which). The receptor source for this set is a woman aged 40 to 50 who had recovered from COVID-19.

CDR3 DNA: TGTGCCAGCACCCCCAGGGGACAGCGAAACTATGGCTACACCTTC. It yields the protein CASTPRGQRNYGYTF. This sequence joins TRBV6-5 and TRBJ1-2; TRBD1 matches 7 bases. CDR3 length: 15 amino acids. The V gene end was trimmed by 7 bases and the J gene end by 2 bases; junction bases not matched to a gene: 10. Germline values: CDR1 MNHEY, CDR2 SVGAGI.

This sequence joins TRBV6-6 and TRBJ1-1; D might be TRBD1 (5 bases). Germline CDR1 is MNHNY and CDR2 is SVGAGI (reference sequence). Trimming took 8 bases from V and 3 from J, leaving 22 bases between them. The CDR3 spans 16 residues. This CDR3 is CASGRGGASVDTEAFF. The DNA of the CDR3 is TGTGCCAGCGGGAGAGGCGGGGCAAGCGTGGACACTGAAGCTTTCTTT.

The rearrangement joins TRBV30 to TRBJ1-6, with D possibly matching TRBD1 (6 bases). V lost 7 bases and J 7 bases, leaving 17 bases between the germline ends. The CDR3 has 14 residues. Looked up from germline, CDR1 is GTSNPN and CDR2 is SVGIG (reference sequence). The CDR3, as DNA: TGTGCCTTCTCGCGACAGGCCACCAATTCACCCCTCCACTTT. It codes for CAFSRQATNSPLHF.

The rearrangement links TRBV7-9 to TRBJ2-2, with D perhaps TRBD2 (6 bases). V lost 0 bases and J 6 bases, leaving 11 bases between the germline ends. Germline lookup yields CDR1 SEHNR and CDR2 FQNEAQ (reference sequence). This CDR3 has 15 residues. This CDR3 is CASSLASTGAGELFF. CDR3 nucleotides: TGTGCCAGCAGCTTAGCTTCTACGGGGGCCGGGGAGCTGTTTTTT.

This clone appeared a few times. The chain's CDR3 is CASSFSGSGSDTQYF. As DNA, the CDR3 is TGTGCCAGCAGCTTTAGCGGGAGTGGCTCAGATACGCAGTATTTT. The genes are TRBV5-4 and TRBJ2-3; 9 bases are shared with TRBD2. V lost 2 bases, J lost 4 bases, and 5 bases stayed unmatched. CDR1 SGHNT and CDR2 YYREEE come from the germline V gene (reference sequence). The length of the CDR3 is 15 residues.

The chain has TRBV2 and TRBJ1-1; D is possibly TRBD1 (5 bases). The CDR3 sequence is 13 residues long. Germline V CDR1 and CDR2: SNHLY, FYNNEI. With 9 bases removed from V and 0 bases from J, the gap between germline ends came to 11 bases. CDR3 protein: CASTEGVNTEAFF. The CDR3 coding sequence is TGTGCCAGTACCGAAGGGGTGAACACTGAAGCTTTCTTT.

This clone was picked up one time. This chain's CDR3 is CASSLLGVVNTEAFF. CDR3 in DNA: TGCGCCAGCAGCTTGTTAGGGGTCGTGAACACTGAAGCTTTCTTT. V and J are TRBV5-1 and TRBJ1-1; TRBD1 is a possible D gene (5 bases). Trimming took 1 base from V and 0 from J, leaving 10 bases between them. The CDR3 sequence is 15 residues long. Germline V gene data show CDR1 as SGHRS and CDR2 as YFSETQ.

About this clone: Because the CDR3's place on the DNA is in doubt, the DNA is left out and the CDR3 is given as listed by TCRdb. V is TRBV21-1 and J is TRBJ2-3; the table's D call of TRBD1 was not tested on the DNA. TRBV21-1 is labeled a pseudogene. The CDR3 is 15 residues long, ends included. The CDR3 sequence is CASSKVAGGTDTQYF.

The table lists this clone with a count of one. The V call is TRBV6-1, the J call TRBJ1-6, with D possibly matching TRBD1 (5 bases). This CDR3 contains 16 residues. CDR1 and CDR2 (germline): MNHNS, SASEGT. V was clipped by 5 bases and J by 6 bases, with 17 bases between them. The CDR3, as DNA: TGTGCCAGCAGTAAAGACCTGGGGGGACTTAATTCACCCCTCCACTTT. Translating gives CASSKDLGGLNSPLHF.

This clone was seen more than once but under ten times. V usage is TRBV5-1 and J usage is TRBJ1-3; D unresolved. The CDR3 sequence is 14 residues long. Per the germline V gene, CDR1 is SGHRS and CDR2 is YFSETQ. V lost 4 bases and J lost 0, with 8 bases in between. This CDR3 is CASSNRDSGNTIYF. The CDR3 nucleotides are TGCGCCAGCAGCAACCGGGACTCTGGAAACACCATATATTTT.

This clone appeared a single time. This chain joins TRBV2 and TRBJ1-2; the match to TRBD1 covers 7 bases. The CDR3 has 16 residues. Germline V gives CDR1 SNHLY, CDR2 FYNNEI. V shed 2 bases and J 2 bases; nucleotides not matched to a gene: 8. CDR3 loop: CASSETGVGRNYGYTF. In nucleotides, the CDR3 is TGTGCCAGCAGTGAAACAGGGGTGGGGAGGAACTATGGCTACACCTTC.

The chain joins TRBV5-4 to TRBJ2-7, with TRBD1 matching 11 bases. Germline loops: CDR1 SGHNT, CDR2 YYREEE (reference sequence). The trim removed 2 bases at V and 5 bases at J, leaving 9 bases unmatched. The length of the CDR3 is 16 residues. CDR3 in amino acids: CASSLSRTGGWDEQYF. DNA for the CDR3: TGTGCCAGCAGCTTATCAAGGACAGGGGGCTGGGACGAGCAGTACTTC. The full variable domain, with the rest looked up from reference TRBV5-4 and TRBJ2-7, is ETGVTQSPTHLIKTRGQQVTLRCSSQSGHNTVSWYQQALGQGPQFIFQYYREEENGRGNFPPRFSGLQFPNYSSELNVNALELDDSALYLCASSLSRTGGWDEQYFGPGTRLTVT.

The rearrangement links TRBV27 to TRBJ2-2; 15 bases are a match to TRBD2. V lost 8 bases, J lost 2 bases, and 12 bases stayed unmatched. Germline CDR1 MNHEY, CDR2 SMNVEV (reference sequence). The CDR3 is made up of 19 amino acids. The CDR3: CASRTLGLAGGRNTGELFF. The CDR3 coding sequence is TGTGCCAGCCGCACCCTGGGACTAGCGGGAGGCCGTAACACCGGGGAGCTGTTTTTT.

The gene calls are TRBV18 and TRBJ1-3; D not certain. The V and J ends lost 5 bases and 0 bases respectively, with 20 bases between them. The CDR3 totals 18 residues. Per the germline V gene, CDR1 is KGHSH and CDR2 is LQKENI. CDR3 sequence (DNA): TGTGCCAGCTCAGCAATGGCTTTACCGGCGGTCTCTGGAAACACCATATATTTT. It codes for CASSAMALPAVSGNTIYF. Variable domain in full (rest from reference TRBV18 and TRBJ1-3): NAGVMQNPRHLVRRRGQEARLRCSPMKGHSHVYWYRQLPEEGLKFMVYLQKENIIDESGMPKERFSAEFPKEGPSILRIQQVVRGDSAAYFCASSAMALPAVSGNTIYFGEGSWLTVV.

A single count supports this clone. V is TRBV3-1 (or the pseudogene TRBV3-2) and J is TRBJ1-5; D uncertain. The CDR3 spans 18 residues. Germline V gives CDR1 LGHDT, CDR2 YNNKEL (reference sequence). The germline V and J ends were trimmed by 1 base and 1 base, with 17 bases remaining between them. The CDR3 protein is CASSQAWPINGSNQPQHF. The CDR3 DNA follows: TGTGCCAGCAGCCAAGCTTGGCCCATCAACGGGAGCAATCAGCCCCAGCATTTT.

This rearrangement joins TRBV20-1 to TRBJ2-1; the match to TRBD2 covers 11 bases. The CDR3 extends over 14 amino acids. Per germline, CDR1 DFQATT and CDR2 SNEGSKA (reference sequence). V trimming: 4 bases; J trimming: 14 bases; junction bases outside the gene matches: 13. The CDR3 sequence: CSANDGTSGQGEFF. The CDR3 DNA reads as TGCAGTGCTAATGACGGGACTAGCGGCCAGGGGGAGTTCTTC.

The J gene is TRBJ1-2, the V gene TRBV27; 7 bases are a match to TRBD1. V shed 10 bases and J 4 bases; nucleotides not matched to a gene: 12. Germline V CDR1 and CDR2: MNHEY, SMNVEV (reference sequence). CDR3 length equals 14 residues. In DNA, the CDR3 is TGTGCCACCGTTTCCGGGACAGCGCCCTATGGCTACACCTTC. It codes for CATVSGTAPYGYTF.

This chain connects TRBV3-1 (or the pseudogene TRBV3-2) to TRBJ2-2; the D gene is possibly TRBD2 (6 bases). V was cut by 4 bases and J by 5 bases, with 11 bases left in between. CDR3 length: 14 amino acids. Germline assignment: CDR1 LGHDT and CDR2 YNNKEL (reference sequence). CDR3 DNA: TGTGCCAGCAGCCTATCAGGGACTACCGGGGAGCTGTTTTTT. It translates to CASSLSGTTGELFF.

This rearrangement joins TRBV4-1 to TRBJ1-6; D is uncertain. This CDR3 is 12 amino acids long. The germline CDR1 and CDR2 sequences are MGHRA and YSYEKL. Trimming cost V 1 base and J 12 bases, with 7 bases left between them. CDR3 region: CASSQVPLPLHF. The CDR3 DNA reads as TGCGCCAGCAGCCAAGTTCCCCTACCCCTCCACTTT.

To note about this clone: The junction departs from germline at one end; a sequencing error may be responsible. The CDR3 loop reads CASSLGRAGAYHF. CDR3 DNA sequence: TGTGCCAGCAGTTTAGGTAGGGCAGGGGCTTATCACTTT. The gene calls are TRBV27 and TRBJ1-1; TRBD1 might be the D (6 bases). The CDR3 spans 13 residues. The germline V gene encodes CDR1 MNHEY and CDR2 SMNVEV (reference sequence).

On this clone: Other nucleotide sequences from this sample produce the same CDR3. This chain joins TRBV5-1 and TRBJ1-6; tentatively, D is TRBD1 (6 bases). This CDR3 is built from 14 residues. V lost 3 bases and J lost 7, with 11 bases in between. Germline CDR1 is SGHRS and CDR2 is YFSETQ. As DNA, the CDR3 is TGCGCCAGCAGCTCGGGGCAGGGGAATTCACCCCTCCACTTT. This gives the protein CASSSGQGNSPLHF.

The chain's CDR3 is CASSEGGYGYTF. The CDR3 DNA sequence: TGTGCCAGCAGCGAGGGCGGGTATGGCTACACCTTC. This chain links TRBV6-5 with TRBJ1-2; no reliable D call. V lost 6 bases and J lost 5, with 10 bases in between. The CDR3 loop spans 12 amino acids. Germline V CDR1 and CDR2: MNHEY, SVGAGI.

The chain is built from TRBV6-5 and TRBJ2-3; maybe TRBD1 (6 bases). CDR1 MNHEY and CDR2 SVGAGI come from the germline V gene. Trimming pared 6 bases from V and 0 bases from J, leaving 13 bases between. This CDR3 is built from 15 residues. CDR3 nucleotides: TGTGCCAGCAGGGGCTCCAGGGGAAGCACAGATACGCAGTATTTT. This gives the protein CASRGSRGSTDTQYF.

The CDR3 region is CSVGGTGMGQPQHF. CDR3 bases: TGCAGCGTCGGCGGGACAGGGATGGGTCAGCCCCAGCATTTT. The rearrangement links TRBV29-1 to TRBJ1-5, with TRBD1 matching 9 bases. Germline V lookup: CDR1 SQVTM, CDR2 ANQGSEA. V lost 6 bases, J lost 6 bases, and 9 bases stayed unmatched. This CDR3 is 14 amino acids long.

This clone was counted a single time. V gene TRBV27 combines with J gene TRBJ2-2, with 7 nucleotides matching TRBD2. CDR3 size: 16 residues. Germline CDR1 reads MNHEY; CDR2 reads SMNVEV (reference sequence). J was trimmed by 1 base and V by 6 bases; bases with no gene match: 8. The CDR3 loop is CASRKATSWNTGELFF. CDR3 bases: TGTGCCAGCAGAAAAGCGACTAGCTGGAACACCGGGGAGCTGTTTTTT.

This chain links TRBV3-1 (or the pseudogene TRBV3-2) with TRBJ2-3; the match to TRBD2 covers 13 bases. This CDR3 comprises 18 residues. V gave up 3 bases and J gave up 0 bases; unmatched junction bases: 6. CDR1 is LGHDT, CDR2 YNNKEL, per germline (reference sequence). CDR3 residues: CASSHGGTSGTSTDTQYF. CDR3 bases: TGTGCCAGCAGCCATGGGGGGACTAGCGGGACGAGCACAGATACGCAGTATTTT.

This chain joins TRBV20-1 and TRBJ2-7; 7 bases match TRBD2. Unmatched junction bases numbered 8, after V lost 3 bases and J lost 6 bases. CDR3 length equals 13 residues. The germline V gene encodes CDR1 DFQATT and CDR2 SNEGSKA (reference sequence). CDR3 protein: CSASLRGTVEQYF. The CDR3 DNA reads as TGCAGTGCTAGTTTGCGGGGGACGGTCGAGCAGTACTTC.

Notes on this clone: One end of the junction is discordant with germline, which a read error may explain. The J gene is TRBJ1-2, the V gene TRBV10-3; D gene unclear. Germline CDR1 is ENHRY and CDR2 is SYGVKD. The CDR3 has 13 amino acids. The CDR3 coding sequence is TGTGCCATCAGCTCCCCGGGGATCGGCCGCCCGTCCTTC. This sequence encodes CAISSPGIGRPSF.

The genes are TRBV6-5 and TRBJ1-2; D is uncertain. This CDR3 has 13 residues. Germline V lookup: CDR1 MNHEY, CDR2 SVGAGI. With 7 bases removed from V and 14 bases from J, the gap between germline ends came to 23 bases. CDR3 sequence: CASTLSTRTTYTF. The DNA of the CDR3 is TGTGCCAGCACCCTAAGTACTCGTACCACCTATACCTTC.

The chain combines TRBV28 with TRBJ2-3; D is uncertain. From germline, CDR1 is MDHEN and CDR2 SYDVKM. CDR3 size: 12 residues. Trimming took 3 bases from V and 6 from J, leaving 7 bases between them. The CDR3 DNA sequence: TGTGCCAGCAGTTTCTTCCGGGATACGCAGTATTTT. It codes for CASSFFRDTQYF.

This rearrangement joins TRBV7-9 to TRBJ2-7; TRBD1 agrees at 10 bases. The CDR3 runs 16 residues. Germline CDR1 SEHNR, CDR2 FQNEAQ (reference sequence). The V gene end was trimmed by 5 bases and the J gene end by 3 bases; junction bases not matched to a gene: 10. CDR3 DNA: TGTGCCAGCAGCCCCCAGACAGGGGGCCTTATCTACGAGCAGTACTTC. It is translated as CASSPQTGGLIYEQYF.